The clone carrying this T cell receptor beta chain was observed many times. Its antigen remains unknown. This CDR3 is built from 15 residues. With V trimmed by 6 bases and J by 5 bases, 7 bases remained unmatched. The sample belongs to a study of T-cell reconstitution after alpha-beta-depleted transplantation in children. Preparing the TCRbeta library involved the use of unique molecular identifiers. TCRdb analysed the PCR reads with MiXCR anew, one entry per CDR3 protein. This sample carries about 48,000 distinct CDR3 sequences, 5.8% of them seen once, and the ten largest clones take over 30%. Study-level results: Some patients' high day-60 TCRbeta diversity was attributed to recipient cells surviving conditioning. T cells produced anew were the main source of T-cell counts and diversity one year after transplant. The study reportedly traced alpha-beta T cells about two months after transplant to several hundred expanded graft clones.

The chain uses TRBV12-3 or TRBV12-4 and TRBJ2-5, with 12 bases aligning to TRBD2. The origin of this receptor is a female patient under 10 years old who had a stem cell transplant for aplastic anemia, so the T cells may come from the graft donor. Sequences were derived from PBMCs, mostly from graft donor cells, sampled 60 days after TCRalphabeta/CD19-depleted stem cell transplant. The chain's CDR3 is CASRLGLAGWETQYF. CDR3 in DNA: TGTGCCAGCAGACTCGGACTAGCGGGATGGGAGACCCAGTACTTC.